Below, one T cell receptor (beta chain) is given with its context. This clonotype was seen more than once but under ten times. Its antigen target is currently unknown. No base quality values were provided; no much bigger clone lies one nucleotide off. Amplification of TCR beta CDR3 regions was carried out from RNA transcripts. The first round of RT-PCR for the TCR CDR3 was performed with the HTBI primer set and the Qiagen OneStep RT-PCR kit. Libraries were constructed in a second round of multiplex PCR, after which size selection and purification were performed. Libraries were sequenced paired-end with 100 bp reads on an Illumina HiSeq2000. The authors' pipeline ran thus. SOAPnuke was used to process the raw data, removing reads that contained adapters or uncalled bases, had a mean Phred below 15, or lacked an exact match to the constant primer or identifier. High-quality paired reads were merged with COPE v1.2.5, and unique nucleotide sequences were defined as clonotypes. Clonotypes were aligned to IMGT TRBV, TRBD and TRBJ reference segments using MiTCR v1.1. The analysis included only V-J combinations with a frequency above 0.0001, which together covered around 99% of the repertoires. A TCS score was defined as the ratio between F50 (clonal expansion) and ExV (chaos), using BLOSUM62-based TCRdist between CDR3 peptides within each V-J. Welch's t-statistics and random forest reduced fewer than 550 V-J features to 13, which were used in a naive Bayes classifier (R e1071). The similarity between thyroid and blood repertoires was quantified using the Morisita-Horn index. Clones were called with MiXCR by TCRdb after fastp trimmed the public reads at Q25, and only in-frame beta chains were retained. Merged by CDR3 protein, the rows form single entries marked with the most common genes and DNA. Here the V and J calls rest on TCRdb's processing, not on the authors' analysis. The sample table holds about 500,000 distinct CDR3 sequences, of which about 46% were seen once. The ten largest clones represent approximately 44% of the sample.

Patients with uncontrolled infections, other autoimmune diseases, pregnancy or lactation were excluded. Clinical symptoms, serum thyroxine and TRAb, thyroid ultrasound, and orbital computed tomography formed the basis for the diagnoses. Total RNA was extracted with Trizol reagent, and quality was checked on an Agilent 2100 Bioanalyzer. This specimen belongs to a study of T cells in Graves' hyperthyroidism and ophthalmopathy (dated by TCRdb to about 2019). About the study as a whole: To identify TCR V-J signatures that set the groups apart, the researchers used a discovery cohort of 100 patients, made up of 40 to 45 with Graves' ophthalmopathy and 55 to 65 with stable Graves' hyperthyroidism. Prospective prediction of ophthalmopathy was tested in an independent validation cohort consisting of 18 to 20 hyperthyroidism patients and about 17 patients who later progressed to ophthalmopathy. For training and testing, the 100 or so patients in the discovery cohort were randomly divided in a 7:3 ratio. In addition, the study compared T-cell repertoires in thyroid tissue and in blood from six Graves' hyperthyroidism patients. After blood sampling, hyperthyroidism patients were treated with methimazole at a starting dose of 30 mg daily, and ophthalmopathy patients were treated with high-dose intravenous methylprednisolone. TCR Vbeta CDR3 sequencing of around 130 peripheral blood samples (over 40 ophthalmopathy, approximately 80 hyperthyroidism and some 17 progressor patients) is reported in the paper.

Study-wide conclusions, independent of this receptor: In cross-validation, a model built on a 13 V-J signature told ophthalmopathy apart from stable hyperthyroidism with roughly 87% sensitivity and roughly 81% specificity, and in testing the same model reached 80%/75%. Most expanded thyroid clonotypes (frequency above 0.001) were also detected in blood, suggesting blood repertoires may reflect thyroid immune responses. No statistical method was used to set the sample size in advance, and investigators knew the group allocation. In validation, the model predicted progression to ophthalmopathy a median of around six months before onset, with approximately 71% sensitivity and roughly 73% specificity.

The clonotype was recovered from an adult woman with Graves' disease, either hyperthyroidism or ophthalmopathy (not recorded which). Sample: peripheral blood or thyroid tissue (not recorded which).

The CDR3 protein is CASSYRVEDTEAFF. The DNA sequence reads TGTGCCAGCAGTTACAGGGTGGAGGACACTGAAGCTTTCTTT. The chain employs TRBV6-5 and TRBJ1-1, with the D gene uncertain. The junction shows trimming of 2 bases on V and 3 bases on J, plus 10 bases between the germline ends. Including cysteine and phenylalanine, the CDR3 has 14 amino acids. The CDR3 DNA has 42 bases and is translated from base 1. CDR1 and CDR2, looked up from the germline V gene, are MNHEY and SVGAGI.